A few counts support the clone carrying this T cell receptor (beta chain). TCRdb analysed the 5' RACE reads with MiXCR anew, one entry per CDR3 protein. Among a few hundred thousand distinct CDR3 sequences, 14% were seen once, and the ten largest hold approximately 1%. This specimen comes from a study of identical twins. With 3 bases removed from V and 4 bases from J, the gap between germline ends came to 13 bases. Germline V lookup: CDR1 SGHRS, CDR2 YFSETQ. The CDR3 covers 14 residues. These same records also appear under a second study, on yellow fever vaccine responses in identical twins.

The sample was CD4+ T cells sorted from blood. V is TRBV5-1 and J is TRBJ2-5, with D perhaps matching TRBD2 (5 bases). The source of this sequence is a woman aged 18-29 years in good health. The CDR3 protein is CASSWLDAGETQYF. In nucleotides, the CDR3 is TGCGCCAGCAGCTGGTTGGACGCGGGAGAGACCCAGTACTTC.